A single sample gave rise to the 2 T cell receptor beta chains below, sequenced in a study of cytomegalovirus exposure and HLA in healthy donors. The data were produced by immunoSEQ multiplex PCR, yet TCRdb's version contains in-frame clones alone and is incomplete. The table lists under 200,000 clones, roughly 96% of them singletons. Sequenced: PBMCs. The receptors come from a woman aged 18-35 years in good health and CMV-seronegative.

The gene calls are TRBV5-1 and TRBJ2-2; perhaps TRBD1 as D (5 bases). The CDR3 extends over 11 amino acids. Per germline, CDR1 SGHRS and CDR2 YFSETQ. V shed 7 bases and J shed 7 bases, with 8 bases lying between them. CDR3 in amino acids: CASQGNGELFF. CDR3 DNA sequence: TGCGCCAGCCAGGGAAACGGGGAGCTGTTTTTT. The variable domain in full, with the rest retrieved from reference TRBV5-1 and TRBJ2-2, is KAGVTQTPRYLIKTRGQQVTLSCSPISGHRSVSWYQQTPGQGLQFLFEYFSETQRNKGNFPGRFSGRQFSNSRSEMNVSTLELGDSALYLCASQGNGELFFGEGSRLTVL.

V is TRBV6-5 and J is TRBJ2-3, with D uncertain. Germline loops: CDR1 MNHEY, CDR2 SVGAGI. The CDR3 spans 13 residues. V was shortened by 6 bases and J by 8 bases, with 15 bases between the two germline ends. CDR3 sequence (DNA): TGTGCCAGCAGAGGTGGTTCATCGGGTACGCAGTATTTT. It specifies CASRGGSSGTQYF.